This T cell receptor beta chain was recovered during a study of Graves' ophthalmopathy and Graves' hyperthyroidism. Study conclusions and caveats: Using a 13-signature model, the authors split ophthalmopathy from stable hyperthyroidism, with around 85% sensitivity and 81.08% specificity. Sensitivity of about 70% and specificity of approximately 76% were achieved by the model that predicted ophthalmopathy progression. The authors also found most expanded thyroid clonotypes above 0.001 frequency in blood.

From RNA, the CDR3 regions of TCR beta chains were amplified and sequenced. The authors performed first-round RT-PCR with HTBI primers and then a second-round multiplex PCR. MiXCR, applied by TCRdb to the multiplex PCR reads, yields one record per CDR3 protein. The sample holds hundreds of thousands of distinct CDR3 sequences, roughly 20% seen once. At least ten counts were recorded for this clonotype. Its antigen is unidentified. The stable label applied to hyperthyroidism with no ophthalmopathy within 18 months of follow-up. This CDR3 is 16 amino acids long. CDR1 MNHNS and CDR2 SASEGT come from the germline V gene. Unmatched junction bases numbered 12, after V lost 6 bases and J lost 1 base.

This TCR came from a woman aged 18-35 years with stable Graves' hyperthyroidism. Some clones in this sample may be carry-over from other donors' samples. The rearrangement links TRBV6-1 to TRBJ2-7, with 7 positions matching TRBD2. Material: peripheral blood. CDR3 in amino acids: CASREKTGLNSYEQYF. The CDR3 bases are TGTGCCAGCAGAGAAAAAACGGGACTAAATTCCTACGAGCAGTACTTC.